Sequencing of this TCR beta chain was carried out in a study of response to subunit inactivated influenza vaccine. Study outcomes and limitations: Authors suggested that a seasonal influenza vaccination recruits few new T cells each time.

The CDR3 is 14 residues long. This clonotype was picked up a small number of times. The antigen is unknown. TCRdb reprocessed the RT-PCR reads via MiXCR and lists one record per CDR3 protein. The repertoire has hundreds of thousands of distinct CDR3 sequences, 14% of them found once; the top ten carry around 7.6%. Specimen: PBMCs from blood, collected 14 days before vaccination. The J gene is TRBJ2-2, the V gene TRBV21-1; the DNA was not used to check the table's D call, TRBD1. TRBV21-1 is a known pseudogene. This TCR was sampled from a man in his forties or fifties who received an inactivated influenza vaccine. The chain's CDR3 is CASSRDRITGELFF. The CDR3 nucleotides read TGTGCCAGCAGCCGGGACAGGATCACCGGGGAGCTGTTTTTT.